The 5 T cell receptor beta chains below were found in one sample sequenced in a study of T cells in Graves' hyperthyroidism and ophthalmopathy. The TCR beta CDR3 regions underwent amplification using RNA transcripts as the source. The HTBI primer set was used in a first-round RT-PCR of the TCR CDR3. TCRdb independently ran MiXCR on the multiplex PCR reads; one entry per CDR3 protein. The sample records 600,000 or so distinct CDR3 sequences, around 15% being singletons. The sequenced sample was blood. The receptors were sampled from a woman aged 25 to 39 with Graves' hyperthyroidism.

Many counts were recorded for this clonotype. The chain employs TRBV7-2 and TRBJ1-2; 7 nucleotides line up with TRBD1. J was trimmed by 4 bases and V by 3 bases; bases with no gene match: 2. This CDR3 region has 13 residues. Germline lookup yields CDR1 SGHTA and CDR2 FQGNSA. In DNA, the CDR3 is TGTGCCAGCAGCTTTACAGGGGCCTATGGCTACACCTTC. Translating gives CASSFTGAYGYTF.

With respect to this clonotype: Since no conserved phenylalanine or tryptophan closes the CDR3, a read error is the likely cause. J is TRBJ2-2 and V is TRBV24-1; D may match TRBD1 or TRBD2 (5 bases each). This CDR3 comprises 16 residues. Germline-derived CDR1 and CDR2 are KGHDR and SFDVKD. V lost 3 bases and J lost 0, with 10 bases in between. DNA of the CDR3: TGTGCCACCAGTGATCGGGACGATTCGAACACCGGGGAGCTGTTTCTT. Translation gives CATSDRDDSNTGELFL.

At least ten counts were recorded for this clonotype. The rearrangement links TRBV20-1 to TRBJ1-2; weak D call: TRBD1 (6 bases). Looked up from germline, CDR1 is DFQATT and CDR2 is SNEGSKA (reference sequence). V shed 5 bases and J shed 3 bases, with 16 bases lying between them. CDR3 length equals 14 residues. In DNA, the CDR3 is TGCAGTGCTTCCGGACAGCTCAACTACTATGGCTACACCTTC. As protein: CSASGQLNYYGYTF.

Of note for this clonotype: It may be a read error: a sequence one base away is much more abundant. V gene TRBV2 combines with J gene TRBJ2-5, with D tentatively TRBD2 (6 bases). V was trimmed by 11 bases and J by 3 bases, leaving 13 bases between them. The germline V gene encodes CDR1 SNHLY and CDR2 FYNNEI. The CDR3 extends over 12 amino acids. CDR3 nucleotide sequence: TGTGCCTCCTCGGGGGAGGAAGAGACCCAGTACTTC. As protein: CASSGEEETQYF.

This clonotype was detected many times. The J gene is TRBJ2-1, the V gene TRBV28; 9 bases agree with TRBD1. V was clipped by 6 bases and J by 6 bases; unmatched bases: 6. CDR1 MDHEN and CDR2 SYDVKM come from the germline V gene. This CDR3 region has 14 residues. CDR3 amino acids: CASRGTGRGNEQFF. DNA for the CDR3: TGTGCCAGCAGAGGGACAGGGCGAGGCAATGAGCAGTTCTTC. The full variable domain, completed using reference TRBV28 and TRBJ2-1, is DVKVTQSSRYLVKRTGEKVFLECVQDMDHENMFWYRQDPGLGLRLIYFSYDVKMKEKGDIPEGYSVSREKKERFSLILESASTNQTSMYLCASRGTGRGNEQFFGPGTRLTVL.